These 5 T cell receptor beta chains came from one sample sequenced in a study of T cell responses to AZD1222 COVID-19 vaccine. Only in-frame clones appear in the TCRdb table, and some are missing; sequencing was by immunoSEQ multiplex PCR. The repertoire has around 110,000 clones, around 93% of them found once; the top ten carry about 8.1%. Sequencing was performed on peripheral blood, taken 28 days after the second AZD1222 dose. These receptors all stem from an adult who received the AZD1222 COVID-19 vaccine.

This sequence joins TRBV6-5 and TRBJ1-5; D is uncertain. Germline loops: CDR1 MNHEY, CDR2 SVGAGI. V lost 6 bases to trimming and J lost 7 bases, with 13 bases between them. The CDR3 consists of 13 residues. The DNA for the CDR3 is TGTGCCAGCAGCAGGACTCCTTCCCAGCCCCAGCATTTT. Its protein is CASSRTPSQPQHF.

This sequence joins TRBV4-2 and TRBJ2-3; TRBD1 is a possible D gene (6 bases). The V and J ends lost 1 base and 2 bases respectively, with 7 bases between them. In germline, CDR1 is LGHNA, CDR2 YNFKEQ. CDR3 size: 14 residues. CDR3 bases: TGTGCCAGCAGCCAAGGGACAGTCACAGATACGCAGTATTTT. This sequence encodes CASSQGTVTDTQYF.

The J gene is TRBJ1-1, the V gene TRBV5-1; D gene unclear. The CDR3 has 13 amino acids. The V and J ends lost 3 bases and 5 bases respectively, with 11 bases between them. The germline gives CDR1 SGHRS, CDR2 YFSETQ. The CDR3: CASSSGSGTEAFF. The CDR3 nucleotides are TGCGCCAGCAGCTCCGGGTCCGGAACTGAAGCTTTCTTT.

The V and J genes are TRBV6-2 or TRBV6-3 and TRBJ2-3; 7 bases align to TRBD1. Germline V gene lookup returns CDR1 MNHEY and CDR2 SVGEGT. V dropped 1 base and J dropped 3; count of bases not matched to a gene: 4. The CDR3 is 15 amino acids. The CDR3 DNA follows: TGTGCCAGCAGTTACTGGGACAGAGCTACAGATACGCAGTATTTT. Amino acid sequence: CASSYWDRATDTQYF.

The J gene is TRBJ2-5, the V gene TRBV29-1, with 7 positions matching TRBD2. Germline trimming cut 2 bases from V and 5 bases from J; bases unmatched to any gene: 5. Germline V gives CDR1 SQVTM, CDR2 ANQGSEA. This CDR3 contains 13 residues. CDR3 residues: CSVEMISGETQYF. DNA of the CDR3: TGCAGCGTTGAAATGATTAGCGGGGAGACCCAGTACTTC.